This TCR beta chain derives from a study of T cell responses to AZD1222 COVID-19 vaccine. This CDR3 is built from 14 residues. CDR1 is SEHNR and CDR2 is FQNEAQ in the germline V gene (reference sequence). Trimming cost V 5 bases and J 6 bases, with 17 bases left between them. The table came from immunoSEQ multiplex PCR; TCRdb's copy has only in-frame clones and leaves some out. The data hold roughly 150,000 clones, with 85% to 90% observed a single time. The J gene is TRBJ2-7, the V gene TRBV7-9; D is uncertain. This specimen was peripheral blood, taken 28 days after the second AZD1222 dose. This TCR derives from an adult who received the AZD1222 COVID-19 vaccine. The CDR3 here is CASSRPGPRSEQYF. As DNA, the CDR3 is TGTGCCAGCAGCCGACCGGGTCCCAGATCCGAGCAGTACTTC.